This T cell receptor (beta chain) was observed in a study of blood T cell repertoires in COVID-19. Study information: The United States, Italy and Spain provided the acute and convalescent COVID-19 samples. Sources were T cells, B-cell-depleted T cells, or PBMCs; the material itself was cDNA or gDNA.

How the authors handled the data: Estimation of nucleated cell counts was performed using reference gene primer amplification. Method: immunoSEQ multiplex PCR; TCRdb's copy keeps in-frame clones and lacks some. The V and J calls and clone size are taken from that table; D and trimming were inferred from the DNA. The table has 20,000 to 25,000 clones, approximately 90% seen once; the top ten hold 6.3%. The CDR3 spans 16 residues. The V and J ends lost 3 bases and 5 bases, in that order; junction bases with no gene match: 12. The receptor comes from an elderly woman with active COVID-19. The V call is TRBV23-1, the J call TRBJ2-7, with 8 bases fitting TRBD1. TRBV23-1 is known as an ORF, though its function is uncertain. The specimen sequenced was peripheral blood. The CDR3 region has the DNA TGCGCCAGCAGTCATTGGCTAAGGACAGGGATGGACGAGCAGTACTTC. The encoded protein is CASSHWLRTGMDEQYF.